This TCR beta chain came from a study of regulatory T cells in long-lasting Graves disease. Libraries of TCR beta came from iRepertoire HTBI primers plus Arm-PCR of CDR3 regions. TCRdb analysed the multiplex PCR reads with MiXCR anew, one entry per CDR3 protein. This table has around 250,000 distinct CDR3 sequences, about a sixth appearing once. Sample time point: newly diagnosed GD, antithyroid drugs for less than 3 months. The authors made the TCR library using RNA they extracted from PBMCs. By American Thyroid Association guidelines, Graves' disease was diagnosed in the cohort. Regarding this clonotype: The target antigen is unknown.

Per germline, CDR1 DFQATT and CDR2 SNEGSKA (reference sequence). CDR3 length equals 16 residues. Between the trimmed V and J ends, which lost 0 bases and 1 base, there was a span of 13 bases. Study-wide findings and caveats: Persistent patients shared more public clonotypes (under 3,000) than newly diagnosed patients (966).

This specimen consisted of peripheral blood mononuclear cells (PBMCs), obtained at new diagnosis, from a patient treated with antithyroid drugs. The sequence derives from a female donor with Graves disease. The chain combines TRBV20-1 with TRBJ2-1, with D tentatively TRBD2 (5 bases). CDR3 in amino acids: CSARDKGSGSYNEQFF. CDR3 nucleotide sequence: TGCAGTGCTAGAGATAAAGGGAGTGGGTCCTACAATGAGCAGTTCTTC.